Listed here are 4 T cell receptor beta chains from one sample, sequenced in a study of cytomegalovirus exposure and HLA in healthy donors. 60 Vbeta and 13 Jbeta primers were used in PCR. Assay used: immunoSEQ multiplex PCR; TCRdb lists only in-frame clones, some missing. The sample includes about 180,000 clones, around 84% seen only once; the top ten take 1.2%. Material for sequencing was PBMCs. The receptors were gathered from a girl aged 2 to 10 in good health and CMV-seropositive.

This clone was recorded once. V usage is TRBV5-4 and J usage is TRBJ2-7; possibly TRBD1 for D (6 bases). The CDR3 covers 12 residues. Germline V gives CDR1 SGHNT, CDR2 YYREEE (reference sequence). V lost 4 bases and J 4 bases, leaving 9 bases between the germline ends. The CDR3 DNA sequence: TGTGCCAGCAGCACCACAGGGTACGAGCAGTACTTC. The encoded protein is CASSTTGYEQYF.

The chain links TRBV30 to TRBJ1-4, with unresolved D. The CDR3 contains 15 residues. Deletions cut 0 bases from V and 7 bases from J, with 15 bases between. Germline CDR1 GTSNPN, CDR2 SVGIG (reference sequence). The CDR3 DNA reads TGTGCCTGGAGTGTAGATAGGTCCAGCGGTGAAAAACTGTTTTTT. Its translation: CAWSVDRSSGEKLFF. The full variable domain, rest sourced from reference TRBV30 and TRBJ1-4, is SQTIHQWPATLVQPVGSPLSLECTVEGTSNPNLYWYRQAAGRGLQLLFYSVGIGQISSEVPQNLSASRPQDRQFILSSKKLLLSDSGFYLCAWSVDRSSGEKLFFGSGTQLSVL.

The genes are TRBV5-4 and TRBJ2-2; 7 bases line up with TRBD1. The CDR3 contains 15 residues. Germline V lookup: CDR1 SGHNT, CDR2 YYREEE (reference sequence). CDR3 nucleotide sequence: TGTGTTTACCTCAGGGGGACCTCGAACACCGGGGAGCTGTTTTTT. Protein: CVYLRGTSNTGELFF.

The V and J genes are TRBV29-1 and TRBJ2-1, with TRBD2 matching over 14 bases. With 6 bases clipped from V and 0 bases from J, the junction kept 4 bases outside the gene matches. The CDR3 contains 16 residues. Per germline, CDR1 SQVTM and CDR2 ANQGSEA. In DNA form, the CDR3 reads TGCAGCGTAGCGGGGACTAGCGGGAGCTCCTACAATGAGCAGTTCTTC. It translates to CSVAGTSGSSYNEQFF.